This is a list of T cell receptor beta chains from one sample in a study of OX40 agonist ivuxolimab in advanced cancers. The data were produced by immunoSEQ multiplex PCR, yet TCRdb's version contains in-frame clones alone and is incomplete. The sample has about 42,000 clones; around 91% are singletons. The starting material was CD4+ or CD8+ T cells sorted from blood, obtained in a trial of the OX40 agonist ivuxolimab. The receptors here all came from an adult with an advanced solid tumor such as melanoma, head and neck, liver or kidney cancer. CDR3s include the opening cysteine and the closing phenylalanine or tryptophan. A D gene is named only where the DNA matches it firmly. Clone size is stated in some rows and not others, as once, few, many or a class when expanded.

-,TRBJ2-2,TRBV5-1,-,TGCGCCAGCAGCTTGGGAGGCACCGGGGAGCTGTTTTTT,CASSLGGTGELFF
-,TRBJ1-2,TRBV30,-,TGTGCCTGGAGTGTACGGAGGGGCGGGGGCTACACCTTC,CAWSVRRGGGYTF
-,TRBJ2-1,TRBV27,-,TGTGCCAGCAGTTTATCAGGGACGAATGAGCAGTTCTTC,CASSLSGTNEQFF
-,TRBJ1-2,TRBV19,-,TGTGCCAGTAGTATCCCCCGGGAGGGGAGGTTGAATGGCTACACCTTC,CASSIPREGRLNGYTF
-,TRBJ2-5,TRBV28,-,TGTGCCAGCAGTTCAACATCACCTGGGACCCAGTACTTC,CASSSTSPGTQYF
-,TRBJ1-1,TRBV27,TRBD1,TGTGCCAGCAGTTCGGACAGGGGGCGAGCAGCGTATGCTTTCTTT,CASSSDRGRAAYAFF
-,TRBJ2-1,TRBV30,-,TGTGCCTGGAGTTGGCGGGATGAGCAGTTCTTC,CAWSWRDEQFF
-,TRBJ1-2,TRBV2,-,TGTGCCAGCAGTGAGTTTCGCGGACCTAACTATGGCTACACCTTC,CASSEFRGPNYGYTF
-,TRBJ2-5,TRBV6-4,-,TGTGCCAGCAGTGTCTCAGGGGCCGATACAAAAGAGACCCAGTACTTC,CASSVSGADTKETQYF
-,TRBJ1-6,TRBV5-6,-,TGTGCCAGCAGCCCCAGTCGGTGGGCACCCCTCCACTTT,CASSPSRWAPLHF
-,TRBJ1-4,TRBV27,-,TGTGCCAGCAGTCGCCAGGGGAGTAATGAAAAACTGTTTTTT,CASSRQGSNEKLFF
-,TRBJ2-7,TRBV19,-,TGTGCCAGTAGTCTCAGGGACCCTGGGGAGCAGTACTTC,CASSLRDPGEQYF
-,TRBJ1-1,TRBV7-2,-,TGTGCCAGCAGCTTATTTGTCGGTGTCCAGGGGAACACTGAAGCTTTCTTT,CASSLFVGVQGNTEAFF
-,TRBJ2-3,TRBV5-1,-,TGCGCCAGCAATTTAGCGGCCGGCGGGGATACGCAGTATTTT,CASNLAAGGDTQYF
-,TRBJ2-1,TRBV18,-,TGTGCCAGCTCACCACCGACTGGGGCGAATGAGCAGTTCTTC,CASSPPTGANEQFF
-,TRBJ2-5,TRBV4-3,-,TGCGCCAGCAGCCAAGATACAGGGAAAGAGACCCAGTACTTC,CASSQDTGKETQYF
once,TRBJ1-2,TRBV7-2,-,TGTGCCAGCAGCCGCTGGACGGGGAAAGATGGCTACACCTTC,CASSRWTGKDGYTF
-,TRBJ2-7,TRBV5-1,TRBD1,TGCGCCAGCAGCGGGCAGGGGGCAACCTACGAGCAGTACTTC,CASSGQGATYEQYF
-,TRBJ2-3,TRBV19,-,TGTGCCAGTAGTTCCCTTCGCGGGGTCCAATCTGATACGCAGTATTTT,CASSSLRGVQSDTQYF
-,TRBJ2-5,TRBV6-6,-,TGTGCCAGCAGTTACTCCTTCCAGGGAAACCAAGAGACCCAGTACTTC,CASSYSFQGNQETQYF
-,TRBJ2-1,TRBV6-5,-,TGTGCCAGCAGTTACAGCTTGCAGGGGAGAGGTGAGCAGTTCTTC,CASSYSLQGRGEQFF
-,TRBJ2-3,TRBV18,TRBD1,TGTGCCAGCTCACCAACTTACCCCCTCGAACAAGACAGGGCAAGGGGTACAGATACGCAGTATTTT,CASSPTYPLEQDRARGTDTQYF
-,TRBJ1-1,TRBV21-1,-,TGTGCCAGCAGCTTCCCGACCCGGTCGGGCGACACTGAAGCTTTCTTT,CASSFPTRSGDTEAFF
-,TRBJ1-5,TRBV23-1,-,TGCGCCAGCAGTCAAATCTCGGACGGTGAGGATCAGCCCCAGCATTTT,CASSQISDGEDQPQHF
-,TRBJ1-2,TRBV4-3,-,TGCGCCAGCAGCCAAGATCAGGGACTCAACTATGGCTACACCTTC,CASSQDQGLNYGYTF
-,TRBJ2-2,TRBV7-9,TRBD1,TGTGCCAGCAGTTGGTCGACAGGGGGAGGCACCGGGGAGCTGTTTTTT,CASSWSTGGGTGELFF
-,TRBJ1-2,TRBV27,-,TGTGCCAGCAGTTTCCGAAGGGGAGGGGGCTACACCTTC,CASSFRRGGGYTF
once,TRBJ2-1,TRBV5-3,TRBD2,TGTGCCAGAAGCCCTAGCGGGAGCTCCTACAATGAGCAGTTCTTC,CARSPSGSSYNEQFF
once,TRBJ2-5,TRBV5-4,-,TGTGCCAGCAGCTTTGCCGTTGGGGGGAGTCTAGAGACCCAGTACTTC,CASSFAVGGSLETQYF
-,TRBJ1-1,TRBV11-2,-,TGTGCCAGCAGCCCAGGACGGTTTTCGGCTTTCTTT,CASSPGRFSAFF
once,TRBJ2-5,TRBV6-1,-,TGTGCCAGCAGACCAGGCCGACAAGAGACCCAGTACTTC,CASRPGRQETQYF
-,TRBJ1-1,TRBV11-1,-,TGTGCCAGCAGCTTAGGGCCCGGGCCGGACACTGAAGCTTTCTTT,CASSLGPGPDTEAFF
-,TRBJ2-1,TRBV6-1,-,TGTGCCACCCAAAACCGGGCCTTGAACAATGAGCAGTTCTTC,CATQNRALNNEQFF
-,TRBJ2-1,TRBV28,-,TGTGCCAGCAGTTCCCCCGGTATATCTGGTGAGCAGTTCTTC,CASSSPGISGEQFF
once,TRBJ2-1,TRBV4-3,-,TGCGCCAGCAGCCAAGGTCGGCCTGGATATGAGCAGTTCTTC,CASSQGRPGYEQFF
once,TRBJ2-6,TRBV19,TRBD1,TGTGCCAGTATTACGGACAGGGGGCGAGGAGGGGCCAACGTCCTGACTTTC,CASITDRGRGGANVLTF
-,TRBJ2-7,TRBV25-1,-,TGTGCCAGCAGTGAGACCCGCGAGCAGTACTTC,CASSETREQYF
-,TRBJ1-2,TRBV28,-,TGTGCCACCAGAAACTCTAACTATGGCTACACCTTC,CATRNSNYGYTF
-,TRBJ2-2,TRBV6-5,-,TGTGCCAGCAGTTTCCTAGGGACCGGGGAGCTGTTTTTT,CASSFLGTGELFF
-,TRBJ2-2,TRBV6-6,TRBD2,TGTGCCAGCAGTTACCGGGGGGACAACACCGGGGAGCTGTTTTTT,CASSYRGDNTGELFF
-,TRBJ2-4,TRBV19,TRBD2,TGTGCCAGTAGGGATAGCGGGAGAGGGGGCATTCAGTACTTC,CASRDSGRGGIQYF
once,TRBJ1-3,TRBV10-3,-,TGTGCCATCAGTGATCTGGTTGCACCGTCAAGCTCTGGAAACACCATATATTTT,CAISDLVAPSSSGNTIYF
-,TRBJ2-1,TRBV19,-,TGTGCCAGTAGTTCCACACCAGGGTTGAGCTCCTACAATGAGCAGTTCTTC,CASSSTPGLSSYNEQFF
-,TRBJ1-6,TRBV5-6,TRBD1,TGTGCCAGCAGCCCAGGGACAGGGTCTTCGAGGTCACCCCTCCACTTT,CASSPGTGSSRSPLHF
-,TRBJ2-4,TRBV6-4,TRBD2,TGTGCCAGCAGCCCGAACGCTGCGGGGGAGTACATTCAGTACTTC,CASSPNAAGEYIQYF